Below, 4 T cell receptor beta chains from the same sample are listed, as sequenced in a study of cytomegalovirus exposure and HLA in healthy donors. Primers included in the PCR were 60 Vbeta and 13 Jbeta primers. Assay used: immunoSEQ multiplex PCR; TCRdb lists only in-frame clones, some missing. The top ten hold more than 40% of the sample, which has 25,000 to 30,000 clones, more than 55% seen once. Sequenced: PBMCs. These receptors all come from a male donor in good health and CMV-seropositive.

This clone was seen only a few times. V gene TRBV5-1 combines with J gene TRBJ2-3; the D gene is possibly TRBD1 (5 bases). CDR1 is SGHRS and CDR2 is YFSETQ in the germline V gene. The ends were cut back, 4 bases at V and 4 bases at J, with 22 bases in the middle. The CDR3 is 17 residues long. The CDR3 DNA sequence: TGCGCCAGCAGCCGAGACACCCGCCCCCTAGGGGCAGATACGCAGTATTTT. It yields the protein CASSRDTRPLGADTQYF.

The CDR3 loop is CASSVPVNTEAFF. CDR3 nucleotides: TGTGCCAGCAGTGTACCGGTTAACACTGAAGCTTTCTTT. The chain couples TRBV2 to TRBJ1-1; D is ambiguous. The CDR3 consists of 13 residues. Germline assignment: CDR1 SNHLY and CDR2 FYNNEI. Trimming took 4 bases from V and 2 from J, leaving 8 bases between them.

The table lists this clone with a few counts. The rearrangement joins TRBV13 to TRBJ1-2; D ambiguous. Germline CDR1 reads PRHDT; CDR2 reads FYEKMQ (reference sequence). V shed 3 bases and J shed 1 base, with 12 bases lying between them. CDR3 size: 15 residues. The chain's CDR3 is CASSLAPGLNYGYTF. The CDR3 bases are TGTGCCAGCAGCTTGGCTCCAGGACTTAACTATGGCTACACCTTC.

The chain employs TRBV5-1 and TRBJ1-2, with a possible D match to TRBD1 (6 bases). Germline values: CDR1 SGHRS, CDR2 YFSETQ. Trimming took 7 bases from V and 8 from J, leaving 15 bases between them. This CDR3 is built from 12 residues. CDR3 DNA: TGCGCCAGCGACGAACAGGGTAACGGCTACACCTTC. This sequence encodes CASDEQGNGYTF.